The 5 T cell receptor beta chains below were found in one sample sequenced in a study of patients and donors after allogeneic stem cell transplantation. TCRdb re-derived calls from the RT-PCR reads in MiXCR, one entry per CDR3 protein. The sample has more than 75,000 distinct CDR3 sequences; around 5% are singletons. The sequenced sample consisted of blood, either unsorted or a sorted T cell fraction (not recorded which). These receptors were taken from a human donor who was either an allogeneic HSCT recipient or a stem cell or donor lymphocyte infusion donor (not recorded which). It is not recorded whose cells these are; they may come from a transplant donor.

The chain has TRBV20-1 and TRBJ2-5; D perhaps matches TRBD2 (5 bases). There are 13 residues in the CDR3. CDR1 is DFQATT and CDR2 is SNEGSKA in the germline V gene (reference sequence). V lost 7 bases to trimming and J lost 2 bases, with 14 bases between them. This chain's CDR3 is CSGRRGKQETQYF. As DNA, the CDR3 is TGCAGTGGGAGACGGGGAAAACAAGAGACCCAGTACTTC.

This clonotype has ten or more counts. The chain links TRBV20-1 to TRBJ1-6; D call uncertain. Germline V gives CDR1 DFQATT, CDR2 SNEGSKA (reference sequence). V shed 0 bases and J shed 4 bases, with 7 bases lying between them. The CDR3 totals 14 residues. The CDR3 nucleotides read TGCAGTGCTAGAGAACCTGGGTATAATTCACCCCTCCACTTT. This sequence encodes CSAREPGYNSPLHF.

This clonotype was seen a few times. The chain has TRBV18 and TRBJ2-1, with 9 bases matching TRBD2. The germline V gene has CDR1 KGHSH and CDR2 LQKENI. V was clipped by 2 bases and J by 6 bases; unmatched bases: 5. The length of the CDR3 is 15 residues. The CDR3 DNA is TGTGCCAGCTCACCAAAGGCGGGAGGGCCCAATGAGCAGTTCTTC. Its protein product is CASSPKAGGPNEQFF.

The gene calls are TRBV11-2 and TRBJ1-1; 8 bases are shared with TRBD1. J gave up 5 bases and V 5 bases, and 10 bases lay outside the gene matches. Germline V gene data show CDR1 as SGHAT and CDR2 as FQNNGV. The CDR3 has 15 residues. The CDR3 loop reads CASSAHDRGGTEAFF. The CDR3 DNA reads TGTGCCAGCAGCGCCCACGACAGGGGCGGGACTGAAGCTTTCTTT.

This clonotype was recorded many times. This chain uses TRBV15 with TRBJ2-1, with no clear D. Trimming cost V 0 bases and J 10 bases, with 10 bases left between them. The germline V gene encodes CDR1 LNHNV and CDR2 YYDKDF (reference sequence). This CDR3 spans 13 amino acids. CDR3 in DNA: TGTGCCACCAGCAGAGATTTCGGCACGGAGCAGTTCTTC. Protein: CATSRDFGTEQFF.